The 18 T cell receptor beta chains below come from one sample, sequenced in a study of T cell responses to AZD1222 COVID-19 vaccine. The table came from immunoSEQ multiplex PCR; TCRdb's copy has only in-frame clones and leaves some out. The table lists fewer than 150,000 clones, more than 85% of them singletons, with 5.1% in the top ten. The input for sequencing was peripheral blood, taken on day 0 of AZD1222 vaccination. All receptors derive from an adult in good health.

This chain joins TRBV25-1 and TRBJ2-1; D is uncertain. CDR1 and CDR2 from the germline V gene are MGHDK and SYGVNS. CDR3 length: 14 amino acids. V was cut by 2 bases and J by 5 bases, with 10 bases left in between. In nucleotides, the CDR3 is TGTGCCAGCAGTGAACCCCTAACCCACAATGAGCAGTTCTTC. Encoded protein: CASSEPLTHNEQFF.

The chain joins TRBV6-2 or TRBV6-3 to TRBJ2-2, with D hard to call. V was cut by 6 bases and J by 3 bases, with 14 bases left in between. The CDR3 covers 15 residues. Germline CDR1 is MNHEY and CDR2 is SVGEGT. The CDR3 region is CASSLSTLHTGELFF. DNA for the CDR3: TGTGCCAGCAGCCTCTCGACACTACACACCGGGGAGCTGTTTTTT.

The V call is TRBV5-1, the J call TRBJ2-7; TRBD1 matches at 7 bases. This CDR3 is built from 16 residues. Germline assignment: CDR1 SGHRS and CDR2 YFSETQ. V shed 3 bases and J 7 bases; nucleotides not matched to a gene: 16. The CDR3 region has the DNA TGCGCCAGCAGCTCGGCTCCGACAGGGACCTCGGGGGAGCAGTACTTC. It yields the protein CASSSAPTGTSGEQYF.

V gene TRBV27 combines with J gene TRBJ1-5; no definite D call. Germline V gene data show CDR1 as MNHEY and CDR2 as SMNVEV (reference sequence). Deletions cut 6 bases from V and 6 bases from J, with 9 bases between. The CDR3 runs to 12 residues. The CDR3 region is CASRTSGQPQHF. CDR3 sequence (DNA): TGTGCCAGCAGAACTTCTGGTCAGCCCCAGCATTTT.

The chain couples TRBV7-8 to TRBJ2-3, with TRBD2 identical over 8 bases. The germline V gene encodes CDR1 SGHVS and CDR2 FQNEAQ. This CDR3 has 16 residues. V gave up 4 bases and J gave up 1 base; unmatched junction bases: 7. The CDR3 DNA follows: TGTGCCAGCAGCTCCGGAAGAGCGGGGGGCACAGATACGCAGTATTTT. It specifies CASSSGRAGGTDTQYF.

This clone appeared once. This rearrangement joins TRBV5-6 to TRBJ1-1; D not resolved. The germline V and J ends were trimmed by 6 bases and 5 bases, with 20 bases remaining between them. The germline V gene encodes CDR1 SGHDT and CDR2 YYEEEE. The CDR3 covers 15 residues. Here the CDR3 reads CASIILGSVETEAFF. The CDR3 DNA is TGTGCCAGCATCATATTGGGTAGCGTGGAGACTGAAGCTTTCTTT. The full variable domain, with the rest looked up from reference TRBV5-6 and TRBJ1-1, is DAGVTQSPTHLIKTRGQQVTLRCSPKSGHDTVSWYQQALGQGPQFIFQYYEEEERQRGNFPDRFSGHQFPNYSSELNVNALLLGDSALYLCASIILGSVETEAFFGQGTRLTVV.

The chain links TRBV6-6 to TRBJ1-1, with a possible D match to TRBD1 (5 bases). Trimming removed 2 bases at V and 7 bases at J, with 8 bases between. The CDR3 consists of 12 residues. The germline CDR1 and CDR2 sequences are MNHNY and SVGAGI (reference sequence). CDR3 amino acids: CASSYGGVEAFF. The DNA of the CDR3 is TGTGCCAGCAGTTACGGGGGAGTTGAAGCTTTCTTT.

The chain joins TRBV7-7 to TRBJ2-5; 8 nucleotides align to TRBD1. The CDR3 contains 15 residues. Looked up from germline, CDR1 is SSHAT and CDR2 is FNYEAQ (reference sequence). V trimming: 5 bases; J trimming: 4 bases; junction bases outside the gene matches: 9. The CDR3 loop is CASSRTTGEVETQYF. As DNA, the CDR3 is TGTGCCAGCAGCCGTACGACAGGGGAGGTAGAGACCCAGTACTTC.

The chain links TRBV10-3 to TRBJ1-6, with D hard to call. This CDR3 contains 15 residues. Germline V gene data show CDR1 as ENHRY and CDR2 as SYGVKD. V gave up 0 bases and J gave up 10 bases, with 13 bases separating them. CDR3 residues: CAISESPGEGSPLHF. The CDR3 coding sequence is TGTGCCATCAGTGAGTCTCCCGGGGAGGGCTCACCCCTCCACTTT.

The V call is TRBV4-3, the J call TRBJ2-7; TRBD1 aligns across 7 bases. Looked up from germline, CDR1 is LGHNA and CDR2 is YSLEER. The CDR3 covers 15 residues. V dropped 0 bases and J dropped 2; count of bases not matched to a gene: 4. DNA of the CDR3: TGCGCCAGCAGCCAAGAGGGCAGGGGGACCTACGAGCAGTACTTC. As protein: CASSQEGRGTYEQYF.

This clone was counted once. This sequence joins TRBV6-2 or TRBV6-3 and TRBJ2-7; no clear D gene. Germline V lookup: CDR1 MNHEY, CDR2 SVGEGT. Trimming took 5 bases from V and 5 from J, leaving 13 bases between them. CDR3 length equals 13 residues. In DNA, the CDR3 is TGTGCCAGCAGTACGCACCCAGATAACGAGCAGTACTTC. It specifies CASSTHPDNEQYF.

The gene calls are TRBV19 and TRBJ1-1, with D hard to call. Trimming removed 9 bases at V and 5 bases at J, with 7 bases between. The CDR3 covers 10 residues. Germline CDR1 LNHDA, CDR2 SQIVND (reference sequence). The CDR3 nucleotides are TGTGCCAGCCGAAGGACTGAAGCTTTCTTT. This encodes CASRRTEAFF.

This clone was recorded a few times. J is TRBJ2-1 and V is TRBV6-5; perhaps TRBD2 as D (5 bases). CDR1 is MNHEY, CDR2 SVGAGI, per germline. There are 14 residues in the CDR3. V gave up 5 bases and J gave up 9 bases, with 17 bases separating them. In nucleotides, the CDR3 is TGTGCCAGCAGTCCACTAGTGTTCCCCCGTGAGCAGTTCTTC. This translates into CASSPLVFPREQFF.

The chain employs TRBV2 and TRBJ1-4; tentative D call: TRBD1 (6 bases). Germline CDR1 and CDR2: SNHLY and FYNNEI. V gave up 8 bases and J gave up 8 bases, with 24 bases separating them. CDR3 size: 16 residues. CDR3 residues: CASRLGAFMVAEKLFF. The CDR3 coding sequence is TGTGCCAGCCGCCTGGGGGCCTTCATGGTGGCCGAAAAACTGTTTTTT. Looking up the rest from reference TRBV2 and TRBJ1-4 gives the full variable domain: EPEVTQTPSHQVTQMGQEVILRCVPISNHLYFYWYRQILGQKVEFLVSFYNNEISEKSEIFDDQFSVERPDGSNFTLKIRSTKLEDSAMYFCASRLGAFMVAEKLFFGSGTQLSVL.

The chain joins TRBV5-4 to TRBJ1-2; 8 bases line up with TRBD1. Germline trimming cut 4 bases from V and 4 bases from J; bases unmatched to any gene: 18. The CDR3 totals 18 residues. From germline, CDR1 is SGHNT and CDR2 YYREEE (reference sequence). The CDR3 region is CASSGFRDRSGGVYGYTF. The CDR3 nucleotides read TGTGCCAGCAGCGGATTCCGGGACAGGTCTGGTGGGGTCTATGGCTACACCTTC.

This clone was recorded only once. The chain links TRBV7-9 to TRBJ1-1; unclear D gene. V was cut by 2 bases and J by 8 bases, with 9 bases left in between. Germline V CDR1 and CDR2: SEHNR, FQNEAQ (reference sequence). The CDR3 spans 12 residues. The CDR3 DNA is TGTGCCAGCAGCTTAAAGGCCCTGGAAGCTTTCTTT. Translation: CASSLKALEAFF.

This chain links TRBV5-4 with TRBJ1-1, with D uncertain. The germline V and J ends were trimmed by 0 bases and 7 bases, with 10 bases remaining between them. The CDR3 is 13 amino acids. CDR1 is SGHNT, CDR2 YYREEE, per germline (reference sequence). CDR3 DNA: TGTGCCAGCAGCTTGGCGGGTGGGCTTGAAGCTTTCTTT. This gives the protein CASSLAGGLEAFF.

The V gene is TRBV7-9, the J gene TRBJ2-3, with D perhaps matching TRBD2 (6 bases). Per germline, CDR1 SEHNR and CDR2 FQNEAQ (reference sequence). The CDR3 has 14 residues. Trimming removed 0 bases from V and 3 bases from J, with 7 bases in between. The CDR3 reads CASSLASGTDTQYF. The CDR3 DNA follows: TGTGCCAGCAGCTTAGCGAGCGGGACAGATACGCAGTATTTT.